The sample holds many counts of the clone carrying this T cell receptor beta chain. This sample stems from a study of patients and donors after allogeneic stem cell transplantation. TCRdb re-derived calls from the RT-PCR reads in MiXCR, one entry per CDR3 protein. The sample yields approximately 200,000 distinct CDR3 sequences, 11% to 15% seen once. CDR1 is SGHTA and CDR2 is FQGNSA in the germline V gene. CDR3 length: 15 amino acids. V lost 1 base, J lost 2 bases, and 10 bases lay in between. V is TRBV7-2 and J is TRBJ2-3, with D possibly being TRBD1 (5 bases). Sequenced input: blood, either unsorted or a sorted T cell fraction (not recorded which). The sequence came from a human donor who was either an allogeneic HSCT recipient or a stem cell or donor lymphocyte infusion donor (not recorded which). It is not recorded whose cells these are; they may come from a transplant donor. In DNA form, the CDR3 reads TGTGCCAGCAGCTTAGTCCAGGGCTACACAGATACGCAGTATTTT. Residues: CASSLVQGYTDTQYF.